This T cell receptor (beta chain) was identified during a study of OX40 agonist ivuxolimab in advanced cancers. Overall study context: The study gave patients intravenous ivuxolimab at 0.01 to 10 mg/kg every 2 weeks. Study-wide results and caveats: Clones of CD4+ and CD8+ blood T cells grew by week 6 at doses of 0.1 to 3.0 mg/kg.

The sample holds one count of this clone. Its cognate antigen is unknown. The CDR3 sequence is 14 residues long. Germline assignment: CDR1 LNHDA and CDR2 SQIVND (reference sequence). Trimming pared 10 bases from V and 4 bases from J, leaving 19 bases between. Measured with immunoSEQ multiplex PCR; TCRdb has only the in-frame clones, and not every one. The table shows about 76,000 clones, with roughly nine tenths occurring only once. Here the sequenced sample was CD4+ or CD8+ T cells sorted from blood, taken in a trial of the OX40 agonist ivuxolimab. The gene calls are TRBV19 and TRBJ1-2; D is undetermined. The TCR originated in an adult with an advanced solid tumor such as melanoma, head and neck, liver or kidney cancer. The CDR3 protein is CAIRTPRPPYGYTF. The DNA of the CDR3 is TGTGCCATTAGAACGCCCAGACCTCCCTATGGCTACACCTTC.